The rows below give T cell receptor beta chains drawn from one sample of a study of blood T cells in healthy people across ages. MiXCR, run by TCRdb on the 5' RACE reads, gives a single entry per CDR3 protein. The sample yields roughly 650,000 distinct CDR3 sequences, approximately 30% seen once. The sequencing input was blood. These TCRs come from a woman of 80 years or more in good health. Both conserved end residues are part of each CDR3. Fields, in order: clone size, J gene, D gene, V gene, CDR3 DNA, CDR3 protein. A D gene is named only where the DNA matches it firmly. Where a row states a size, it is once, few, many or the class of an expanded clone; other rows omit it.

- | TRBJ1-2 | - | TRBV28 | TGTGCCAGCAGTTATGCGGTGAACTATGGCTACACCTTC | CASSYAVNYGYTF
few | TRBJ2-2 | - | TRBV6-2/TRBV6-3 | TGTGCCAGCAGTTTACGACAACCAGCGAACACCGGGGAGCTGTTTTTT | CASSLRQPANTGELFF
- | TRBJ2-7 | - | TRBV6-5 | TGTGCCAGCAGTCGGACGGGAACCCACGAGCAGTACTTC | CASSRTGTHEQYF
many | TRBJ1-5 | TRBD1 | TRBV5-5 | TGTGCCAGCAGTTCGGGACAGGCGGGACAGCCCCAGCATTTT | CASSSGQAGQPQHF
- | TRBJ2-5 | TRBD2 | TRBV20-1 | TGCAGTGCTAGCAGCGGGAAGGGGAGGGAGACCCAGTACTTC | CSASSGKGRETQYF
few | TRBJ1-1 | - | TRBV5-1 | TGCGCCAGCAGTATGGGGCCCTCGAACACTGAAGCTTTCTTT | CASSMGPSNTEAFF
many | TRBJ2-5 | - | TRBV27 | TGTGCCAGCAGTAAGGCCGAGACCCAGTACTTC | CASSKAETQYF
- | TRBJ2-4 | TRBD2 | TRBV6-9 | TGTGCCAGCAGTGCCCTAGCGGGGGCGCCGCAAGCCAAAAACATTCAGTACTTC | CASSALAGAPQAKNIQYF
- | TRBJ2-7 | TRBD1 | TRBV20-1 | TGCAGTGCTAGAGGGCCCGGGACAGGGGTTAACGAGCAGTACTTC | CSARGPGTGVNEQYF
many | TRBJ2-1 | - | TRBV7-8 | TGTGCCAGCAGCTTAGTTTACCAGGGATCCTACAATGAGCAGTTCTTC | CASSLVYQGSYNEQFF
once | TRBJ1-4 | TRBD1 | TRBV5-1 | TGCGCCAGCAGCTTAGGGACAGCCAAGGAGGAAAAACTGTTTTTT | CASSLGTAKEEKLFF
many | TRBJ2-3 | TRBD1 | TRBV7-9 | TGTGCCAGCAGCTTCGCGGGACAGGGTTCAGATACGCAGTATTTT | CASSFAGQGSDTQYF
- | TRBJ1-6 | - | TRBV5-1 | TGCGCCAGCAGCTCACGGGGGAACCGGTCACCCCTCCACTTT | CASSSRGNRSPLHF
few | TRBJ2-3 | - | TRBV29-1 | TGCAGCGCCGGTGCAGGGGCGAATACGCAGTATTTT | CSAGAGANTQYF
- | TRBJ1-1 | - | TRBV7-9 | TGTACCAGCAGCTTCCCTGACAGAGGGGCTGAAGCTTTCTTT | CTSSFPDRGAEAFF
- | TRBJ2-1 | TRBD2 | TRBV5-5 | TGTGCCAGCAGCTTGGTAACTAGCGGGAGGAATTACAATGAGCAGTTCTTC | CASSLVTSGRNYNEQFF
- | TRBJ1-5 | TRBD1 | TRBV27 | TGTGCCAGCAGTGCATACAGGGGGCCTTATAGCAATCAGCCCCAGCATTTT | CASSAYRGPYSNQPQHF
many | TRBJ2-7 | TRBD1 | TRBV27 | TGTGCCAGCAGTTCGACTGACAGGGGGCATTCCGAGCAGTACTTC | CASSSTDRGHSEQYF
many | TRBJ1-2 | - | TRBV27 | TGTGCCAGCAGTTTACTTGGGGGCAACGATAATGGCTACACCTTC | CASSLLGGNDNGYTF
many | TRBJ1-2 | - | TRBV25-1 | TGTGCCAGCAGTGAATATCCGGTCTACACCTTC | CASSEYPVYTF
few | TRBJ1-3 | - | TRBV5-1 | TGCGCCAGCAGCTTGGATCCGGGGGGAAACACCATATATTTT | CASSLDPGGNTIYF
- | TRBJ2-2 | - | TRBV12-3/TRBV12-4 | TGTGCCAGCAGTTTGACAAGCACCGGGGAGCTGTTTTTT | CASSLTSTGELFF
many | TRBJ1-6 | TRBD1 | TRBV6-6 | TGTGCCAGCAGGAACTTCGGACAGGCCCTAGATAATTCACCCCTCCACTTT | CASRNFGQALDNSPLHF
many | TRBJ2-1 | TRBD2 | TRBV9 | TGTGCCAGCAGCGTAAAGGCCCCGAGCGGGGACGATAATGAGCAGTTCTTC | CASSVKAPSGDDNEQFF
many | TRBJ2-7 | TRBD2 | TRBV2 | TGTGCCAGCAGGCGGGGACTAGCGGGGGGCGTTAACGAGCAGTACTTC | CASRRGLAGGVNEQYF
many | TRBJ1-4 | - | TRBV5-1 | TGCGCCAGCAGCTGGGCGTCAACTAATGAAAAACTGTTTTTT | CASSWASTNEKLFF
- | TRBJ2-7 | - | TRBV6-6 | TGTGCCAGCAGTTCGGGCAGGGGCTCCGTAAGCTTCTACGAGCAGTACTTC | CASSSGRGSVSFYEQYF
many | TRBJ2-3 | - | TRBV5-1 | TGCGCCAGCAGCCAGGGGATGTTCAGCACAGATACGCAGTATTTT | CASSQGMFSTDTQYF
- | TRBJ2-7 | TRBD1 | TRBV6-2/TRBV6-3 | TGTGCCAGCACACCGGGACAGGGGCTCTACGAGCAGTACTTC | CASTPGQGLYEQYF
many | TRBJ2-1 | TRBD2 | TRBV28 | TGTGCCAGCAGCTCGCGGGGGGGGGCCGGCGTCAGAGAGCAGTTCTTC | CASSSRGGAGVREQFF
few | TRBJ1-1 | TRBD1 | TRBV5-1 | TGCGCCAGCAGCCCCCGGGACAGGGTTCTCGAAGCTTTCTTT | CASSPRDRVLEAFF
- | TRBJ2-1 | - | TRBV7-2 | TGTGCCAGCAGCGCGTCAGGGTGGAGTGAGCAGTTCTTC | CASSASGWSEQFF
- | TRBJ1-6 | - | TRBV7-2 | TGTGCCAGCGGCTTAGTAGGGGGTAGTAGGAATTCACCCCTCCACTTT | CASGLVGGSRNSPLHF
many | TRBJ2-5 | - | TRBV4-2 | TGTGCCAGCAGCCAAGAGGGGAGCCAAGAGACCCAGTACTTC | CASSQEGSQETQYF
- | TRBJ2-2 | - | TRBV30 | TGTGCCTGGACTACAGGGTTCGACACCGGGGAGCTGTTTTTT | CAWTTGFDTGELFF
many | TRBJ1-3 | - | TRBV6-5 | TGTGCCAGCAGCCTCACCCGGGTCTCGGCAGGAAACACCATATATTTT | CASSLTRVSAGNTIYF
- | TRBJ2-1 | TRBD2 | TRBV7-2 | TGTGCCAGCAGCTCCGAAAGCGGGAGGGAGCAGTTCTTC | CASSSESGREQFF
- | TRBJ2-3 | TRBD2 | TRBV7-2 | TGTGCCAGCAGCTTATCAACTAGCGGGTACACAGATACGCAGTATTTT | CASSLSTSGYTDTQYF
- | TRBJ1-2 | - | TRBV7-9 | TGTGCCAGCAGCTCATCTGGGACCCCATCGCATGGCTACACCTTC | CASSSSGTPSHGYTF
many | TRBJ2-5 | TRBD2 | TRBV7-2 | TGTGCCAGCAGCCCCCCGCGGGGGGGCCGGGAGACCCAGTACTTC | CASSPPRGGRETQYF